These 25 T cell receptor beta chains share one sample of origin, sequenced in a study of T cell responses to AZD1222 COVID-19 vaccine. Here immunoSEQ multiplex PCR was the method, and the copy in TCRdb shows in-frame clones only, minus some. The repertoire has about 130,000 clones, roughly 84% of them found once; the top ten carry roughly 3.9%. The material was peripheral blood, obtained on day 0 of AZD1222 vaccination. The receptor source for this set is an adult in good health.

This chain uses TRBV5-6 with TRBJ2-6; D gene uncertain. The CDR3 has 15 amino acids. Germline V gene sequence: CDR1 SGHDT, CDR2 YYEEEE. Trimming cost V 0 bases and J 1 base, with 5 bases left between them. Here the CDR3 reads CASSLAGSGANVLTF. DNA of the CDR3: TGTGCCAGCAGCTTGGCGGGTTCTGGGGCCAACGTCCTGACTTTC.

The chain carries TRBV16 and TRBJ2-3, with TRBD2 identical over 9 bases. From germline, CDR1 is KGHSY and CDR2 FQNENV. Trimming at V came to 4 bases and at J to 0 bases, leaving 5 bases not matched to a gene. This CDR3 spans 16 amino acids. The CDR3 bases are TGTGCCAGCAGCCCTCCGGGACTAGCTAGCACAGATACGCAGTATTTT. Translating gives CASSPPGLASTDTQYF.

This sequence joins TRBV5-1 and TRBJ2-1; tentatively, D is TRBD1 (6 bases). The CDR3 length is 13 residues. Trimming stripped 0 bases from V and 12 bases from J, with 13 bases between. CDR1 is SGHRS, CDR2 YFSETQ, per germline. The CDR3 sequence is CASSLGSGEWQFF. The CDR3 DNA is TGCGCCAGCAGCTTGGGGTCAGGGGAATGGCAGTTCTTC.

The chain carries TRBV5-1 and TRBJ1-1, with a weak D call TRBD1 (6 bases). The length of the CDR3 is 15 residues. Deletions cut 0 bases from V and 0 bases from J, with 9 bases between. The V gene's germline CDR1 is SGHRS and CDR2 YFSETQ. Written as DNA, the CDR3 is TGCGCCAGCAGCTTGGGGGCAGGGGTGAACACTGAAGCTTTCTTT. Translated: CASSLGAGVNTEAFF. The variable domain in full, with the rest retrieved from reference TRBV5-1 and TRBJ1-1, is KAGVTQTPRYLIKTRGQQVTLSCSPISGHRSVSWYQQTPGQGLQFLFEYFSETQRNKGNFPGRFSGRQFSNSRSEMNVSTLELGDSALYLCASSLGAGVNTEAFFGQGTRLTVV.

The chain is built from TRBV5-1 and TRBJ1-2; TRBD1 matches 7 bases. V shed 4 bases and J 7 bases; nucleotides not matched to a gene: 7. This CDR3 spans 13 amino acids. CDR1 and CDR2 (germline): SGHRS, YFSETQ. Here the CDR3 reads CASSNGQAGGYTF. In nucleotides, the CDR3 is TGCGCCAGCAGCAACGGACAGGCGGGTGGCTACACCTTC.

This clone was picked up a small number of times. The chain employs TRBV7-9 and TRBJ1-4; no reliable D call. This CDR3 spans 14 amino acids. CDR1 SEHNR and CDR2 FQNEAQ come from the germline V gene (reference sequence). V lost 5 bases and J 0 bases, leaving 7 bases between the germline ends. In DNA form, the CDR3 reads TGTGCCAGCAGCGGCAGATCAACTAATGAAAAACTGTTTTTT. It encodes CASSGRSTNEKLFF.

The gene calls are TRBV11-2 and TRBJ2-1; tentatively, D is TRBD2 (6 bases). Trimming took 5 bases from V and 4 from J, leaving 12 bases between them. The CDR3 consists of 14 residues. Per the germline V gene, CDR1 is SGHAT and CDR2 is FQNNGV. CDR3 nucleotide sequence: TGTGCCAGCAGCACCACCGGGACTTACAATGAGCAGTTCTTC. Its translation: CASSTTGTYNEQFF.

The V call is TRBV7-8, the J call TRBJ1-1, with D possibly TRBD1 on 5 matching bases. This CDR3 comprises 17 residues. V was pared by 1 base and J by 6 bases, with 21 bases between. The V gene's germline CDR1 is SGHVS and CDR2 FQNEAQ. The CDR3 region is CASSLGGGSLSSPEAFF. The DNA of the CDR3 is TGTGCCAGCAGCTTAGGGGGGGGGTCCCTCTCGTCCCCTGAAGCTTTCTTT.

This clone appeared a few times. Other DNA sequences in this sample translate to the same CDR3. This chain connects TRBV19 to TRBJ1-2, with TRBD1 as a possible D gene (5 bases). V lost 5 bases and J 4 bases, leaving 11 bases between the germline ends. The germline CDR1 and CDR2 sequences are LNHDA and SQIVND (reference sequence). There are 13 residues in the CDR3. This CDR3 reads CASSREGSYGYTF. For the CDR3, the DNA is TGTGCCAGTAGTCGAGAGGGGTCCTATGGCTACACCTTC.

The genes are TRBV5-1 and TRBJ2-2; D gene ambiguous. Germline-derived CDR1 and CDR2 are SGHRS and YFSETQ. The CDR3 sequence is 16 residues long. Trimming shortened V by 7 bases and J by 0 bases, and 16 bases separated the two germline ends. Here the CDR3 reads CASSSLRQTNTGELFF. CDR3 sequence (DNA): TGCGCCAGCTCGAGCTTAAGACAAACGAACACCGGGGAGCTGTTTTTT.

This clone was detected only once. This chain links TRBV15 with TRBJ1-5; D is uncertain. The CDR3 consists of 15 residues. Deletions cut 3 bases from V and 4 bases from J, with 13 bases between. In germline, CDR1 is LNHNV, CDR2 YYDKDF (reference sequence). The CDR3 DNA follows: TGTGCCACCAGCAGGAGGGAGGGAAGAAATCAGCCCCAGCATTTT. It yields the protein CATSRREGRNQPQHF.

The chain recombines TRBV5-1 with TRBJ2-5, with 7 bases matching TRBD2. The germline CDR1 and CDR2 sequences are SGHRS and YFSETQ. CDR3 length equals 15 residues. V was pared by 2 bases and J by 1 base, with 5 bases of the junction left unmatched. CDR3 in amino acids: CASSFLGGGQETQYF. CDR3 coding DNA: TGCGCCAGCAGCTTTTTGGGGGGGGGCCAAGAGACCCAGTACTTC. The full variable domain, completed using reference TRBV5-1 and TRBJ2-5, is KAGVTQTPRYLIKTRGQQVTLSCSPISGHRSVSWYQQTPGQGLQFLFEYFSETQRNKGNFPGRFSGRQFSNSRSEMNVSTLELGDSALYLCASSFLGGGQETQYFGPGTRLLVL.

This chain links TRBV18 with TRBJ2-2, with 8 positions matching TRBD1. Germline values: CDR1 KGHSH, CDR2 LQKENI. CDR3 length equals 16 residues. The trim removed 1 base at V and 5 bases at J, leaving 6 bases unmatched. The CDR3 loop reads CASSPLAGGETGELFF. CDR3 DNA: TGTGCCAGCTCACCACTCGCAGGGGGCGAAACCGGGGAGCTGTTTTTT.

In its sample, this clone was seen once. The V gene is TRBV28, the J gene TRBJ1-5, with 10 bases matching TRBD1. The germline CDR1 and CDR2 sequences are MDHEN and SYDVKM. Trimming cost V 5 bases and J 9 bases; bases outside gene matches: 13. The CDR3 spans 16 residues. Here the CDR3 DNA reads TGTGCCAGCAGTGCCCCGCAGGGGGACAGGGGACGGCCCCAGCATTTT. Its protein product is CASSAPQGDRGRPQHF.

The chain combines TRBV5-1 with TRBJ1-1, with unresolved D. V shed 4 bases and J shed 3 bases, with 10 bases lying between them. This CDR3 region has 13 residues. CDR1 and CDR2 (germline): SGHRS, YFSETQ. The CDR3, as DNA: TGCGCCAGCAGCCCGATCCCGGACACTGAAGCTTTCTTT. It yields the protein CASSPIPDTEAFF.

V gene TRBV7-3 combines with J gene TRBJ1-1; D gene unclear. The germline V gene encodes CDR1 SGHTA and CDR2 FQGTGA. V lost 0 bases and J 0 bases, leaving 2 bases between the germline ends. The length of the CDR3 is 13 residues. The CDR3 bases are TGTGCCAGCAGCTTAACGGTGAACACTGAAGCTTTCTTT. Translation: CASSLTVNTEAFF.

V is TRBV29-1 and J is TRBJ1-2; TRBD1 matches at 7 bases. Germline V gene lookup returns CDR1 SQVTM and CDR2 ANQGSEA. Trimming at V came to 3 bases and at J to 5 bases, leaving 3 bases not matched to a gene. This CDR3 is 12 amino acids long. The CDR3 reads CSVEGTEYGYTF. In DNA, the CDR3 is TGCAGCGTTGAGGGGACAGAGTATGGCTACACCTTC.

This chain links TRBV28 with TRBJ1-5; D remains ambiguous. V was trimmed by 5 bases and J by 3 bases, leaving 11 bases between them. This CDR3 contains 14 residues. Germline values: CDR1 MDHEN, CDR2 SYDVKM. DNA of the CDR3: TGTGCCAGCAGTACGCAGACGATCAATCAGCCCCAGCATTTT. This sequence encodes CASSTQTINQPQHF. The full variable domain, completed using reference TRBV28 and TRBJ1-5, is DVKVTQSSRYLVKRTGEKVFLECVQDMDHENMFWYRQDPGLGLRLIYFSYDVKMKEKGDIPEGYSVSREKKERFSLILESASTNQTSMYLCASSTQTINQPQHFGDGTRLSIL.

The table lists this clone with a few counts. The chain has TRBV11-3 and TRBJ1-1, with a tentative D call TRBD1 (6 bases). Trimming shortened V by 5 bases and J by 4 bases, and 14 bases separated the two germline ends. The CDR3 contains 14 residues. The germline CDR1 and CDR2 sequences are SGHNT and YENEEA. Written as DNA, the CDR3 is TGTGCCAGCAGCGAACAGGGCGAGTCCACTGAAGCTTTCTTT. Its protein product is CASSEQGESTEAFF.

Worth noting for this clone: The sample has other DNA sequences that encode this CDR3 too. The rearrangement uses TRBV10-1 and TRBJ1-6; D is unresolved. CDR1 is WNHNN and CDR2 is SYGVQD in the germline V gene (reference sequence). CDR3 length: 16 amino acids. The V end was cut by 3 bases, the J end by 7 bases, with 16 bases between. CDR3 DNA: TGCGCCAGCAGTGATTCTGGGAGTCGAGGGAATTCACCCCTCCACTTT. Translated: CASSDSGSRGNSPLHF.

DNA for the CDR3: TGTGCCAGCAGTTACGACAGGGTCAATGAAAAACTGTTTTTT. It yields the protein CASSYDRVNEKLFF. V is TRBV6-6 and J is TRBJ1-4; 7 bases map to TRBD1. V gave up 2 bases and J gave up 5 bases; unmatched junction bases: 2. The CDR3 consists of 14 residues. The germline gives CDR1 MNHNY, CDR2 SVGAGI (reference sequence).

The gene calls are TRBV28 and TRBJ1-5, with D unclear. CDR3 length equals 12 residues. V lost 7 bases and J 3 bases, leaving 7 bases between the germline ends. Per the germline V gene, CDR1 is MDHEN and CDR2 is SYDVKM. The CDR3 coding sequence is TGTGCCAGCACCCTAATCAATCAGCCCCAGCATTTT. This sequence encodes CASTLINQPQHF.

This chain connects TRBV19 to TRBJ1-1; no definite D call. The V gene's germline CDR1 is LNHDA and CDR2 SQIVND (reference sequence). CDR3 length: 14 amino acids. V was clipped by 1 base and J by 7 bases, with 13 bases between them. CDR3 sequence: CASSIVAGNGEAFF. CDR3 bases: TGTGCCAGTAGTATAGTAGCCGGGAACGGTGAAGCTTTCTTT. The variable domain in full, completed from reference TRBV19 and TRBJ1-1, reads DGGITQSPKYLFRKEGQNVTLSCEQNLNHDAMYWYRQDPGQGLRLIYYSQIVNDFQKGDIAEGYSVSREKKESFPLTVTSAQKNPTAFYLCASSIVAGNGEAFFGQGTRLTVV.

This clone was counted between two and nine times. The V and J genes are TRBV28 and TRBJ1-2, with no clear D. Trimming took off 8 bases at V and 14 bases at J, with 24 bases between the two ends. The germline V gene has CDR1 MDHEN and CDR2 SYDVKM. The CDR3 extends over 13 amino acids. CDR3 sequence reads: CASGISAGLQVTF. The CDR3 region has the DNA TGTGCCAGCGGTATTTCGGCAGGTTTACAAGTGACCTTC.

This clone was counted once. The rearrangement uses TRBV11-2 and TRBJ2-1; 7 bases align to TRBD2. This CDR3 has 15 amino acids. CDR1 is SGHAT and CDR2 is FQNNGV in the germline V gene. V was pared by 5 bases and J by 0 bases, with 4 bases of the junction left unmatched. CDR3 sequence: CASSKGLTSYNEQFF. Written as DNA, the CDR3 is TGTGCCAGCAGCAAGGGACTAACCTCCTACAATGAGCAGTTCTTC.